Presented here are 11 T cell receptor beta chains from one specimen sequenced in a study of blood T cell repertoires in COVID-19. Using immunoSEQ multiplex PCR, the repertoire was profiled, and TCRdb retains in-frame clones only, with some absent. The sample holds over 120,000 clones, roughly 87% seen once. The source material was peripheral blood. The source of these receptors is a man between 65 and 79 years old with acute or convalescent COVID-19.

The V call is TRBV27, the J call TRBJ2-1; D unclear. Looked up from germline, CDR1 is MNHEY and CDR2 is SMNVEV (reference sequence). This CDR3 contains 11 residues. V lost 3 bases, J lost 10 bases, and 7 bases lay in between. CDR3 residues: CASSFRQEQFF. The CDR3 nucleotides read TGTGCCAGCAGTTTCCGACAAGAGCAGTTCTTC.

The chain is built from TRBV5-6 and TRBJ1-5; D is perhaps TRBD1 (6 bases). Deletions cut 4 bases from V and 5 bases from J, with 16 bases between. The CDR3 loop spans 15 amino acids. Germline V gene data show CDR1 as SGHDT and CDR2 as YYEEEE. The DNA for the CDR3 is TGTGCCAGCAGCCTCACAGGGAGCAGGCATCAGCCCCAGCATTTT. Its protein is CASSLTGSRHQPQHF.

The rearrangement uses TRBV28 and TRBJ2-3; 7 bases align to TRBD2. The CDR3 consists of 16 residues. Germline V gives CDR1 MDHEN, CDR2 SYDVKM. Unmatched junction bases numbered 10, after V lost 6 bases and J lost 1 base. Written as DNA, the CDR3 is TGTGCCAGCAGCCCCTCGCGACTAGCAGGCACAGATACGCAGTATTTT. Protein product: CASSPSRLAGTDTQYF.

The chain links TRBV5-5 to TRBJ2-6, with a weak D call TRBD1 (6 bases). The CDR3 has 15 amino acids. V lost 5 bases to trimming and J lost 4 bases, with 13 bases between them. CDR1 is SGHKS and CDR2 is YYEKEE in the germline V gene (reference sequence). CDR3: CASSPTGTGANVLTF. CDR3 DNA: TGTGCCAGCAGTCCCACGGGGACAGGGGCCAACGTCCTGACTTTC.

The chain is built from TRBV19 and TRBJ2-7; perhaps TRBD2 as D (6 bases). V lost 5 bases to trimming and J lost 3 bases, with 17 bases between them. Germline CDR1 and CDR2: LNHDA and SQIVND (reference sequence). The CDR3 has 15 amino acids. This CDR3 is CASSAGPFRLYEQYF. CDR3 coding DNA: TGTGCCAGTAGTGCGGGGCCCTTTCGACTCTACGAGCAGTACTTC.

This CDR3 reads CASRGQGVKTEAFF. CDR3 DNA: TGTGCCAGCAGGGGACAGGGTGTAAAAACTGAAGCTTTCTTT. The V gene is TRBV6-5, the J gene TRBJ1-1; the match to TRBD1 covers 9 bases. The V gene's germline CDR1 is MNHEY and CDR2 SVGAGI. V trimming: 6 bases; J trimming: 5 bases; junction bases outside the gene matches: 7. The CDR3 consists of 14 residues.

The chain recombines TRBV18 with TRBJ2-5, with D possibly TRBD1 on 7 matching bases. In germline, CDR1 is KGHSH, CDR2 LQKENI. V lost 5 bases and J lost 4, with 11 bases in between. There are 13 residues in the CDR3. The CDR3 DNA reads as TGTGCCAGCTCAAACCAGGGGGGAGAGACCCAGTACTTC. It is translated as CASSNQGGETQYF.

The CDR3 DNA is TGTGCCAGCAGCTTGGCCGCGGGAGCCTCTGGGGCCAACGTCCTGACTTTC. Amino acids: CASSLAAGASGANVLTF. The V call is TRBV5-5, the J call TRBJ2-6; 7 bases map to TRBD2. CDR3 size: 17 residues. The junction had 3 bases not matched to a gene; V was cut back by 0 bases and J by 0 bases. Germline V lookup: CDR1 SGHKS, CDR2 YYEKEE (reference sequence).

The rearrangement links TRBV3-1 (or the pseudogene TRBV3-2) to TRBJ1-1, with unresolved D. CDR3 length: 14 amino acids. Trimming took off 3 bases at V and 1 base at J, with 9 bases between the two ends. Germline CDR1 is LGHDT and CDR2 is YNNKEL (reference sequence). CDR3 bases: TGTGCCAGCAGCCACACCAGTTCGAACACTGAAGCTTTCTTT. It is translated as CASSHTSSNTEAFF.

The chain combines TRBV5-5 with TRBJ1-3, with 8 nucleotides matching TRBD1. The CDR3 has 17 residues. Germline CDR1 is SGHKS and CDR2 is YYEKEE (reference sequence). The junction had 9 bases not matched to a gene; V was cut back by 4 bases and J by 0 bases. CDR3 amino acids: CASSTPRTGSSGNTIYF. The CDR3, as DNA: TGTGCCAGCAGCACACCTCGGACAGGGAGCTCTGGAAACACCATATATTTT. Drawing the rest from reference TRBV5-5 and TRBJ1-3, the complete variable domain is DAGVTQSPTHLIKTRGQQVTLRCSPISGHKSVSWYQQVLGQGPQFIFQYYEKEERGRGNFPDRFSARQFPNYSSELNVNALLLGDSALYLCASSTPRTGSSGNTIYFGEGSWLTVV.

The DNA for the CDR3 is TGTGCCAGCAGTGAAGCCCCAGGGGGGTACGGCTACACCTTC. Translated: CASSEAPGGYGYTF. The J gene is TRBJ1-2, the V gene TRBV6-1; 7 bases match TRBD1. Per the germline V gene, CDR1 is MNHNS and CDR2 is SASEGT. The trim removed 0 bases at V and 8 bases at J, leaving 6 bases unmatched. The CDR3 loop spans 14 amino acids.